This is a list of T cell receptor beta chains from one sample in a study of cytomegalovirus exposure and HLA in healthy donors. Sequencing used immunoSEQ multiplex PCR; TCRdb keeps in-frame clones, though not all of them. This table holds about 78,000 clones, less than 75% found once. Input material: PBMCs. Receptors were obtained from a young man in good health and CMV-seropositive. Each CDR3 is given with its conserved first and last residue. A D gene is named only where the DNA matches it firmly. A clone size is listed for some rows: how often the clone was seen (once, few, many), or a class if it is expanded.

V,D,J,size,CDR3,DNA
TRBV14,NA,TRBJ2-7,once,CASSLLKAVLATVVYEQYF,TGTGCCAGCAGCCTACTCAAGGCCGTTCTAGCGACGGTCGTCTACGAGCAGTACTTC
TRBV10-1,TRBD2,TRBJ2-1,NA,CASSESLAGNEQFF,TGCGCCAGCAGTGAGTCGCTAGCGGGGAATGAGCAGTTCTTC
TRBV29-1,NA,TRBJ1-2,NA,CSVPREGNYGYTF,TGCAGCGTTCCCCGGGAGGGCAACTATGGCTACACCTTC
TRBV7-3,TRBD2,TRBJ2-7,NA,CASSPGTSGEQYF,TGTGCCAGCAGCCCTGGGACTAGCGGTGAGCAGTACTTC
TRBV28,NA,TRBJ2-3,few,CASIPPGVISTDTQYF,TGTGCCAGCATTCCCCCGGGGGTGATTAGCACAGATACGCAGTATTTT
TRBV27,TRBD1,TRBJ2-2,NA,CASTPGTGTGELFF,TGTGCCAGCACCCCCGGGACAGGGACCGGGGAGCTGTTTTTT
TRBV5-4,TRBD2,TRBJ2-5,NA,CASSLAGGLQETQYF,TGTGCCAGCAGCTTGGCGGGAGGGCTCCAAGAGACCCAGTACTTC
TRBV10-3,NA,TRBJ1-1,NA,CAISTGLVNTEAFF,TGTGCCATCAGTACAGGGTTGGTGAACACTGAAGCTTTCTTT
TRBV19,TRBD1,TRBJ1-1,NA,CASKRTGGDTEAFF,TGTGCCAGTAAAAGGACAGGTGGCGACACTGAAGCTTTCTTT
TRBV29-1,NA,TRBJ2-7,NA,CSVSQTASYEQYF,TGCAGCGTTTCCCAGACTGCCTCCTACGAGCAGTACTTC
TRBV15,NA,TRBJ1-3,many,CATSPITGNTIYF,TGTGCCACCAGCCCAATAACAGGAAACACCATATATTTT
TRBV27,TRBD2,TRBJ2-7,NA,CASSPAPGLALYEQYF,TGTGCCAGCAGCCCCGCCCCGGGACTAGCTTTATACGAGCAGTACTTC
TRBV29-1,NA,TRBJ2-1,NA,CSVGISSYNEQFF,TGCAGCGTTGGGATTAGCTCCTACAACGAGCAGTTCTTC
TRBV2,NA,TRBJ1-2,few,CASSKDSPILYGYTF,TGTGCCAGCAGTAAGGACAGCCCGATCCTTTATGGCTACACCTTC
TRBV29-1,NA,TRBJ2-1,few,CSVPRVAYNEQFF,TGCAGCGTTCCCAGGGTGGCTTACAATGAGCAGTTCTTC
TRBV6-6,NA,TRBJ1-4,NA,CASSYSSQGPNEKLFF,TGTGCCAGCAGTTACTCGTCCCAGGGCCCTAATGAAAAACTGTTTTTT
TRBV4-2,TRBD2,TRBJ2-5,NA,CASSQDVITSGGARETQYF,TGTGCCAGCAGCCAAGATGTCATCACTAGCGGGGGGGCCCGGGAGACCCAGTACTTC
TRBV27,NA,TRBJ1-5,NA,CASRDSSNQPQHF,TGTGCCAGCAGAGACAGTAGCAATCAGCCCCAGCATTTT
TRBV30,NA,TRBJ2-7,few,CAWQAQTVPYEQYF,TGTGCCTGGCAGGCTCAGACAGTACCCTACGAGCAGTACTTC
TRBV4-3,NA,TRBJ1-4,NA,CASSPDRSRNEKLFF,TGCGCCAGCAGCCCCGACAGGAGTCGTAATGAAAAACTGTTTTTT
TRBV29-1,TRBD2,TRBJ2-1,few,CSVDPSGIYNEQFF,TGCAGCGTCGACCCGAGCGGGATCTACAATGAGCAGTTCTTC
TRBV6-1,NA,TRBJ2-7,NA,CASSETGDEQYF,TGTGCCAGCAGTGAAACGGGGGACGAGCAGTACTTC
TRBV4-3,TRBD1,TRBJ1-4,few,CASSQATGTGIGKLFF,TGCGCCAGCAGCCAAGCAACCGGGACAGGGATTGGGAAACTGTTTTTT
TRBV7-9,TRBD2,TRBJ2-7,NA,CASSAPGGGEQYF,TGTGCCAGCAGCGCCCCGGGAGGAGGCGAGCAGTACTTC
TRBV4-2,NA,TRBJ2-1,NA,CASSQDTFTEQFF,TGTGCCAGCAGCCAAGATACATTTACTGAGCAGTTCTTC
TRBV12-5,TRBD2,TRBJ2-3,NA,CASGLLQGLAGVSADTQYF,TGTGCTAGTGGTTTGCTCCAGGGACTAGCGGGAGTGTCGGCAGATACGCAGTATTTT
TRBV5-1,NA,TRBJ1-1,NA,CASRLAGTEAFF,TGCGCCAGCAGGTTGGCGGGGACTGAAGCTTTCTTT
TRBV4-3,TRBD1,TRBJ1-2,NA,CASSQDYMGTGYIYGYTF,TGCGCCAGCAGCCAAGACTATATGGGGACAGGGTATATCTATGGCTACACCTTC
TRBV28,TRBD1,TRBJ1-2,few,CASSLGGGAYGYTF,TGTGCCAGCAGTTTAGGAGGGGGCGCCTATGGCTACACCTTC
TRBV21-1,NA,TRBJ1-2,few,CDSSKGGEVPKSPPEGYGYTF,TGTGACAGCAGCAAAGGGGGGGAGGTTCCGAAGTCTCCCCCCGAGGGCTATGGCTACACCTTC
TRBV5-6,TRBD2,TRBJ2-1,NA,CASSLEASGGSSYNEQFF,TGTGCCAGCAGCTTGGAGGCTAGCGGGGGGAGCTCCTACAATGAGCAGTTCTTC
TRBV7-9,NA,TRBJ2-3,NA,CASGLTGGTDTQYF,TGTGCCAGCGGTCTAACGGGAGGCACAGATACGCAGTATTTT
TRBV6-6,TRBD2,TRBJ2-3,NA,CASSGLAGGPDTQYF,TGTGCCAGCTCGGGACTAGCGGGGGGGCCAGATACGCAGTATTTT
TRBV7-9,NA,TRBJ2-2,NA,CVAGLTGELFF,TGTGTTGCAGGCCTGACCGGGGAGCTGTTTTTT
TRBV10-3,TRBD2,TRBJ2-1,NA,CAISEGGAGGPSSSYNEQFF,TGTGCCATCAGTGAAGGTGGGGCGGGGGGCCCAAGCAGCTCCTACAATGAGCAGTTCTTC
TRBV4-1,TRBD1,TRBJ1-5,NA,CASSPRTGEQPQHF,TGCGCCAGCAGCCCCCGGACAGGGGAACAGCCCCAGCATTTT
TRBV6-6,TRBD2,TRBJ2-1,once,CASGAGGSYNEQFF,TGTGCCTCAGGAGCGGGGGGCTCCTACAATGAGCAGTTCTTC
TRBV13,TRBD1,TRBJ1-4,NA,CASSNGQGRKLFF,TGTGCCAGCAGCAACGGACAGGGACGAAAACTGTTTTTT
TRBV6-1,TRBD2,TRBJ2-1,NA,CASSARLAGVDNEQFF,TGTGCCAGCAGTGCCCGACTAGCGGGAGTAGACAATGAGCAGTTCTTC
TRBV28,TRBD1,TRBJ1-6,NA,CASSFPMTGGPDSPLHF,TGTGCCAGCAGTTTCCCTATGACAGGGGGTCCAGATTCACCCCTCCACTTT
TRBV6-6,NA,TRBJ1-2,few,CASSYPQGLAYGYTF,TGTGCCAGCAGTTACCCCCAGGGTCTGGCCTATGGCTACACCTTC
TRBV11-3,NA,TRBJ2-1,few,CASSLGLLGKQFF,TGTGCCAGCAGCTTAGGCCTACTAGGAAAGCAGTTCTTC
TRBV4-2,TRBD2,TRBJ2-3,NA,CASSPSLAGGGDTQYF,TGTGCCAGCAGCCCCTCCTTGGCGGGAGGCGGTGATACGCAGTATTTT
TRBV9,NA,TRBJ2-1,NA,CASSVSPSNEQFF,TGTGCCAGCAGCGTATCCCCTAGCAATGAGCAGTTCTTC
TRBV18,NA,TRBJ2-5,NA,CASSPGREQETQYF,TGTGCCAGCTCACCAGGTCGGGAGCAAGAGACCCAGTACTTC
TRBV18,TRBD1,TRBJ2-3,few,CASSPRTGSTDTQYF,TGTGCCAGCTCACCACGGACAGGCAGCACAGATACGCAGTATTTT
TRBV2,TRBD2,TRBJ2-3,NA,CASSEGLAGGGDTQYF,TGTGCCAGCAGTGAAGGGCTAGCGGGAGGGGGAGATACGCAGTATTTT
TRBV6-5,TRBD2,TRBJ2-7,NA,CATLSGGSYEQYF,TGTGCCACCTTAAGCGGGGGGTCATACGAGCAGTACTTC
TRBV12-1,NA,TRBJ2-1,NA,CASSFGLAAYNEQFF,TGTGCCAGCAGCTTTGGACTAGCGGCCTACAATGAGCAGTTCTTC
TRBV7-9,NA,TRBJ1-1,few,CASSARLGGLTEAFF,TGTGCCAGCAGCGCCCGGTTGGGGGGTTTGACTGAAGCTTTCTTT
TRBV6-1,NA,TRBJ2-3,NA,CASRKGADTQYF,TGTGCCAGCAGAAAGGGGGCAGATACGCAGTATTTT
TRBV15,TRBD2,TRBJ2-1,NA,CATSRVIGTSGSGNEQFF,TGTGCCACCAGCAGAGTAATCGGGACTAGCGGGAGTGGGAATGAGCAGTTCTTC
TRBV14,NA,TRBJ1-5,once,CASSQAGSDQPQHF,TGTGCCAGCAGCCAAGCCGGGTCGGATCAGCCCCAGCATTTT